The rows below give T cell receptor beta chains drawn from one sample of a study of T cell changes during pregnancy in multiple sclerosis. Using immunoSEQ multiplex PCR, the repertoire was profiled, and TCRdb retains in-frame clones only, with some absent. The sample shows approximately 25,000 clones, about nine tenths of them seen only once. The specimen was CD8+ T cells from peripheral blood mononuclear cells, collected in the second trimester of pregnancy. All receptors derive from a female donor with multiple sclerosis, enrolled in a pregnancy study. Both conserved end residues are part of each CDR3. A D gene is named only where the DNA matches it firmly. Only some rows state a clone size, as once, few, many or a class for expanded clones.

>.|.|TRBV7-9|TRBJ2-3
CASSLIEGAQYF
TGTGCCAGCAGCTTAATTGAGGGCGCGCAGTATTTT
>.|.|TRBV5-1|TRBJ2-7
CASSPGGTGSYEQYF
TGCGCCAGCAGTCCGGGAGGGACAGGGTCATACGAGCAGTACTTC
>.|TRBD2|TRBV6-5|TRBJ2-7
CASSQLAGESYEQYF
TGTGCCAGCTCCCAACTAGCGGGGGAGTCCTACGAGCAGTACTTC
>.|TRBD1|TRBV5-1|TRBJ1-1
CASSLGGTGAVAFF
TGCGCCAGCAGCTTGGGAGGGACAGGGGCGGTCGCTTTCTTT
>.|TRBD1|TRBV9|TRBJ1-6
CASSVGRTGNNSPLHF
TGTGCCAGCAGCGTAGGCAGGACAGGGAATAATTCACCCCTCCACTTT
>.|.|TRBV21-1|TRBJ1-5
CASSKEGQGMGLWFNQPQHF
TGTGCCAGCAGCAAAGAAGGGCAGGGGATGGGCCTATGGTTCAATCAGCCCCAGCATTTT
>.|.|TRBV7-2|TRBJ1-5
CASSLVGTGNQPQHF
TGTGCCAGCAGCTTAGTAGGAACAGGTAATCAGCCCCAGCATTTT
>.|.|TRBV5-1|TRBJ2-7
CASSSSLASYEQYF
TGCGCCAGCAGCTCCAGCTTGGCTAGCTACGAGCAGTACTTC
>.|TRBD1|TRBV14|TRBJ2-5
CASSQKGTGGVETQYF
TGTGCCAGCAGCCAAAAAGGGACAGGCGGGGTGGAGACCCAGTACTTC
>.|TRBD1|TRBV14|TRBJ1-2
CASSQYSIRGMYGYTF
TGTGCCAGCAGCCAGTATTCCATCAGGGGGATGTATGGCTACACCTTC
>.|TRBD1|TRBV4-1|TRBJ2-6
CASSFRQGAGANVLTF
TGCGCCAGCAGCTTTCGACAGGGGGCCGGGGCCAACGTCCTGACTTTC
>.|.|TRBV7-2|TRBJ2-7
CASSLATYEQYF
TGTGCCAGCAGCTTAGCTACCTACGAGCAGTACTTC
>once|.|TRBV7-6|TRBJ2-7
CASSSQGNFYEQYF
TGTGCCAGCAGTTCGCAGGGGAATTTCTACGAGCAGTACTTC
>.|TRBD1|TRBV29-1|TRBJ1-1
CSVLTGLNTEAFF
TGCAGCGTCCTGACAGGGTTGAACACTGAAGCTTTCTTT
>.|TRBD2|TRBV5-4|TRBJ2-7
CASSPGGTYEQYF
TGTGCCAGCAGCCCGGGGGGGACCTACGAGCAGTACTTC
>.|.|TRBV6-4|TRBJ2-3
CATSEGLLADTQYF
TGTGCCACCTCGGAGGGTTTACTGGCAGATACGCAGTATTTT
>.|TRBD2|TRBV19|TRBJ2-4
CASSSSGTRNIQYF
TGTGCCAGTAGTAGCTCCGGGACTAGGAACATTCAGTACTTC
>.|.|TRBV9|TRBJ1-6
CASSADYRVGPFTPLHF
TGTGCCAGCAGCGCAGACTACAGGGTGGGACCATTTACACCCCTCCACTTT
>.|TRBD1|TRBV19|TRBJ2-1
CASSIAGTGAYNEQFF
TGTGCCAGTAGTATAGCGGGGACAGGAGCCTACAATGAGCAGTTCTTC
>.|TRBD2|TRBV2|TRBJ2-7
CASSPWTSGYEQYF
TGTGCCAGCAGCCCTTGGACTAGCGGCTACGAGCAGTACTTC
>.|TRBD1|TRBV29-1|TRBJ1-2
CSGATGNNDYTF
TGCAGCGGTGCGACAGGGAATAATGACTACACCTTC
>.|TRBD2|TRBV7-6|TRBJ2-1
CASSLGTSGGGGEQFF
TGTGCCAGCAGCTTGGGGACGAGCGGGGGGGGCGGTGAGCAGTTCTTC
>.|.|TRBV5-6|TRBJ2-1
CASSLFGLISYNEQFF
TGTGCCAGCAGCTTATTCGGGTTAATCTCCTACAATGAGCAGTTCTTC
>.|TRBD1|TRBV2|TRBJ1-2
CASTGWDRGNNYGYTF
TGTGCCAGCACGGGGTGGGACAGGGGTAACAACTATGGCTACACCTTC
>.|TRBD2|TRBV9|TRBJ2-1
CASSVVLAGGEQFF
TGTGCCAGCAGCGTAGTACTAGCGGGGGGTGAGCAGTTCTTC
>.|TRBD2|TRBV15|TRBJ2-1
CATSREAGGHNEQFF
TGTGCCACCAGCAGAGAGGCGGGGGGGCACAATGAGCAGTTCTTC
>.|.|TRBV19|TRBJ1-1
CASSHHQGRGGRAEAFF
TGTGCCAGTAGCCACCACCAAGGTCGGGGGGGCCGGGCTGAAGCTTTCTTT
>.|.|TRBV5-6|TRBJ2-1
CASSLIRGNEQFF
TGTGCCAGCAGCTTGATCAGGGGCAATGAGCAGTTCTTC
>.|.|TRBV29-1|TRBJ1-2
CSVEDQGSYYGYTF
TGCAGCGTTGAAGATCAGGGTAGCTACTATGGCTACACCTTC
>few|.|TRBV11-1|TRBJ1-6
CASSQGQGPYSPLHF
TGTGCCAGCAGCCAAGGGCAGGGGCCCTATTCACCCCTCCACTTT
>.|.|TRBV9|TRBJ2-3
CASSGPRDTQYF
TGTGCCAGCAGCGGCCCGAGGGATACGCAGTATTTT
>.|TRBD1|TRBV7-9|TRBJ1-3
CASSPAYRGWNTIYF
TGTGCCAGCAGCCCAGCGTACAGGGGATGGAACACCATATATTTT
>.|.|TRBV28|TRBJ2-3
CASSDGAIAVPDTQYF
TGTGCCAGCAGTGATGGAGCGATAGCGGTCCCAGATACGCAGTATTTT
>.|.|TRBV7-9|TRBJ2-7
CASSLGGLPYEQYF
TGTGCCAGCAGCTTAGGAGGACTGCCGTACGAGCAGTACTTC
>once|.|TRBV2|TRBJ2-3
CASSELAEGDTQYF
TGTGCCAGCAGTGAATTGGCCGAGGGAGATACGCAGTATTTT
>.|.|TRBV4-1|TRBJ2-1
CASSQEYETETNEQFF
TGCGCCAGCAGCCAAGAATATGAGACAGAGACCAATGAGCAGTTCTTC
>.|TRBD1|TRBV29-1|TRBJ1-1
CSVDEPGGGTEAFF
TGCAGCGTTGATGAGCCAGGGGGCGGAACTGAAGCTTTCTTT
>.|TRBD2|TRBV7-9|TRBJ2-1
CASSPPAGGRSSEQFF
TGTGCCAGCAGCCCACCGGCGGGGGGCCGATCAAGTGAGCAGTTCTTC
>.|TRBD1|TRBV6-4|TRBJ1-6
CASRDTGVPLHF
TGTGCCAGCAGAGACACAGGGGTACCCCTCCACTTT
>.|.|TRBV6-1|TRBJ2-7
CASSERLETDLSYEQYF
TGTGCCAGCAGTGAAAGGTTGGAGACAGATCTTAGTTACGAGCAGTACTTC
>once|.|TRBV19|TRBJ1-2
CASSPDGSSGSGYTF
TGTGCCAGTAGTCCCGACGGTTCTTCGGGGAGTGGCTACACCTTC